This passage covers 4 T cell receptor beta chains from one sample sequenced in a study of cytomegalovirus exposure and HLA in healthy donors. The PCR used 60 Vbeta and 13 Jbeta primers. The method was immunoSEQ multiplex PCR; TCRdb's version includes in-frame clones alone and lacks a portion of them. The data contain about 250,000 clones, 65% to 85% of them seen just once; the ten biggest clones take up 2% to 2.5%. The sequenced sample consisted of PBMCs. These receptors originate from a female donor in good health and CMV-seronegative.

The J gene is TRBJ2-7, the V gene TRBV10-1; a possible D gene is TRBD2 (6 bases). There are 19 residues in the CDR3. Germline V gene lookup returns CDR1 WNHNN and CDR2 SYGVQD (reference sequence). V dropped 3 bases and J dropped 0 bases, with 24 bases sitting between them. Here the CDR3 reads CASSDSFPEAGRSSYEQYF. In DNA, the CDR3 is TGCGCCAGCAGTGACTCCTTCCCGGAGGCGGGAAGGAGCTCCTACGAGCAGTACTTC.

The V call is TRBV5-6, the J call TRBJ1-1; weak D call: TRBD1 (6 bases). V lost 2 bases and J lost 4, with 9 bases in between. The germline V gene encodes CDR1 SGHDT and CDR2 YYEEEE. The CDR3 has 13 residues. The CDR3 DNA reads TGTGCCAGCAGCTTCCAGGGGACCACTGAAGCTTTCTTT. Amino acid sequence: CASSFQGTTEAFF.

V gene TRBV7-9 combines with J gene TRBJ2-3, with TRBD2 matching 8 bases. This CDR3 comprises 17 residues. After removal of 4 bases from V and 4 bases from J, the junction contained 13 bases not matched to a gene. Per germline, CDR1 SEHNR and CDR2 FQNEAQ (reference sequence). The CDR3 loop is CASSCTDCLAGSDTQYF. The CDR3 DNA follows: TGTGCCAGCAGCTGTACGGACTGCTTAGCGGGATCAGATACGCAGTATTTT.

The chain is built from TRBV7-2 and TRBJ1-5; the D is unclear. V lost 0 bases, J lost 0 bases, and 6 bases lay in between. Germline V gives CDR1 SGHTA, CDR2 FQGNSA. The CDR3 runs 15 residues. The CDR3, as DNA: TGTGCCAGCAGCTTAGCCGCGGATAGCAATCAGCCCCAGCATTTT. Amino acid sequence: CASSLAADSNQPQHF. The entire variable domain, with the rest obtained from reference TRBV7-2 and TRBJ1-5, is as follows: GAGVSQSPSNKVTEKGKDVELRCDPISGHTALYWYRQSLGQGLEFLIYFQGNSAPDKSGLPSDRFSAERTGGSVSTLTIQRTQQEDSAVYLCASSLAADSNQPQHFGDGTRLSIL.